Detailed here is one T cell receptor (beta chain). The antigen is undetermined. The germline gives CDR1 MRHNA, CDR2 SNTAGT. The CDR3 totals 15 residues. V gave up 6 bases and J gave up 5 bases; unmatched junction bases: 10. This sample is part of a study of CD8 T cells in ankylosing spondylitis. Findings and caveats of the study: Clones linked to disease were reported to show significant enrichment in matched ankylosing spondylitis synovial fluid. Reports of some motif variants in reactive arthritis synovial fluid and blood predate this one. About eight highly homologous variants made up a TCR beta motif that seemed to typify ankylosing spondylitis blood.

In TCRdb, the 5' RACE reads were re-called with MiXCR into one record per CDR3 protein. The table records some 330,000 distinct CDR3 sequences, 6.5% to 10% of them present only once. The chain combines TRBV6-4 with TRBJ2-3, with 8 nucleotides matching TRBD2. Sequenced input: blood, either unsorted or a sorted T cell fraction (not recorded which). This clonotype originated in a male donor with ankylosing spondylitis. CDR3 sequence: CASSPVSGSGDTQYF. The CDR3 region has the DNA TGTGCCAGCAGCCCGGTGAGCGGGAGTGGAGATACGCAGTATTTT.